What follows is one T cell receptor beta chain and its context. Its antigen is as yet unknown. Semi-nested PCR with Nested Universal Primer A followed constant-region reverse priming of full-length variable regions. TCRdb analysed the 5' RACE reads with MiXCR anew, one entry per CDR3 protein. The sample lists around 50,000 distinct CDR3 sequences, around 26% occurring once. Germline-derived CDR1 and CDR2 are SGHTA and FQGNSA. This CDR3 spans 14 amino acids. Trimming removed 2 bases from V and 6 bases from J, with 14 bases in between. Findings of the study overall: Tumor memory CD4+ T cell TCR gene usage was found to cluster with blood and lymph node memory CD4+ cells and with lymph node naive CD4+ cells.

V is TRBV7-2 and J is TRBJ2-7; D is possibly TRBD1 or TRBD2 (5 bases each). The sequencing input was tumor-infiltrating memory CD4+ T cells sorted from the breast tumor. Subset noted: memory CD4+ T cells, CD4+CD45RO+CD25-. The sequence came from a female donor with breast cancer. The CDR3 nucleotides read TGTGCCAGCAGCTTAAAAAGCGTAGGGACCGAGCAGTACTTC. It translates to CASSLKSVGTEQYF. Using reference TRBV7-2 and TRBJ2-7 for the parts outside the CDR3, the full variable domain is GAGVSQSPSNKVTEKGKDVELRCDPISGHTALYWYRQSLGQGLEFLIYFQGNSAPDKSGLPSDRFSAERTGGSVSTLTIQRTQQEDSAVYLCASSLKSVGTEQYFGPGTRLTVT.